This is a list of T cell receptor beta chains from one sample in a study of cytomegalovirus exposure and HLA in healthy donors. The table came from immunoSEQ multiplex PCR; TCRdb's copy has only in-frame clones and leaves some out. The sample has 100,000 to 120,000 clones; roughly nine tenths are singletons. The sequencing input was PBMCs. These receptors were taken from a woman between 18 and 29 years old in good health and CMV-seronegative. Both conserved end residues are part of each CDR3. D genes are given only for firm matches. The size entry is marked missing in some rows and otherwise reads once, few, many or a size class.

size	length	V	J	D	CDR3	DNA
-	16	TRBV4-2	TRBJ2-2	-	CASSQDYGVGTGELFF	TGTGCCAGCAGCCAAGACTACGGGGTTGGCACCGGGGAGCTGTTTTTT
-	15	TRBV9	TRBJ2-3	-	CASSVDRTRIDTQYF	TGTGCCAGCAGCGTAGACCGGACACGCATCGATACGCAGTATTTT
-	14	TRBV5-1	TRBJ2-1	-	CASKLAEAYNEQFF	TGCGCCAGCAAGCTAGCCGAGGCGTACAATGAGCAGTTCTTC
-	12	TRBV30	TRBJ2-7	TRBD1	CAWDRGFYEQYF	TGTGCCTGGGACAGGGGCTTCTACGAGCAGTACTTC
-	16	TRBV7-9	TRBJ1-1	-	CASSGSSRGQNTEAFF	TGTGCCAGCAGCGGTTCCTCGAGGGGACAGAACACTGAAGCTTTCTTT
-	15	TRBV5-5	TRBJ1-2	-	CASSAATVSNYGYTF	TGTGCCAGCAGCGCAGCAACAGTCTCTAACTATGGCTACACCTTC
-	13	TRBV28	TRBJ2-1	-	CASNFGVNNEQFF	TGTGCCAGCAACTTCGGGGTTAACAATGAGCAGTTCTTC
-	12	TRBV30	TRBJ2-1	-	CAWRGIGNEQFF	TGTGCCTGGAGGGGCATAGGAAATGAGCAGTTCTTC
-	14	TRBV13	TRBJ2-1	TRBD2	CASSTPSGTNEQFF	TGTGCCAGCAGCACTCCTAGCGGGACCAATGAGCAGTTCTTC
-	13	TRBV2	TRBJ1-5	-	CASSGGDPQPQHF	TGTGCCAGCAGTGGGGGGGACCCTCAGCCCCAGCATTTT
-	15	TRBV5-1	TRBJ2-2	-	CASSIKGLDFGELFF	TGCGCCAGCAGCATAAAGGGACTTGATTTCGGGGAGCTGTTTTTT
-	13	TRBV30	TRBJ2-7	-	CAWSAGTSYEQYF	TGTGCCTGGAGTGCGGGGACTTCGTACGAGCAGTACTTC
-	15	TRBV5-1	TRBJ2-7	TRBD2	CASSLVDSGIYEQYF	TGCGCCAGCAGCTTGGTAGATAGCGGGATCTACGAGCAGTACTTC
-	15	TRBV28	TRBJ1-2	-	CASSPYRVLSYGYTF	TGTGCCAGCAGTCCATACAGGGTTCTTAGCTATGGCTACACCTTC
-	18	TRBV30	TRBJ2-3	TRBD2	CAARLTSGSNGGTDTQYF	TGTGCGGCCAGGCTCACTAGCGGGAGTAATGGAGGCACAGATACGCAGTATTTT
-	13	TRBV29-1	TRBJ1-1	-	CSVEVDRPAEAFF	TGCAGCGTTGAGGTCGACAGGCCCGCTGAAGCTTTCTTT
-	15	TRBV4-3	TRBJ2-5	TRBD1	CASSQTGTGRETQYF	TGCGCCAGCAGCCAGACCGGGACAGGAAGGGAGACCCAGTACTTC
-	16	TRBV4-2	TRBJ2-7	-	CASSPIPTRVSYEQYF	TGTGCCAGCAGCCCCATCCCCACGCGGGTCTCCTACGAGCAGTACTTC
-	16	TRBV7-8	TRBJ1-2	TRBD1	CASSTYAGGFDYGYTF	TGTGCCAGCAGCACCTATGCAGGGGGCTTCGACTATGGCTACACCTTC
-	15	TRBV28	TRBJ2-7	TRBD2	CASTGTSGISYEQYF	TGTGCCAGCACCGGGACTAGCGGGATCTCCTACGAGCAGTACTTC
-	13	TRBV15	TRBJ1-4	-	CATSRAAGEKLFF	TGTGCCACCAGCAGAGCGGCAGGGGAAAAACTGTTTTTT
once	15	TRBV30	TRBJ2-5	-	CAWTLPQGRQETQYF	TGTGCCTGGACTTTACCACAGGGGAGGCAAGAGACCCAGTACTTC
-	16	TRBV7-9	TRBJ1-6	-	CAIQERDSLLNSPLHF	TGTGCCATCCAAGAGCGGGACTCCCTCTTAAATTCACCCCTCCACTTT
-	16	TRBV9	TRBJ1-3	-	CASSVEDRASGNTIYF	TGTGCCAGCAGCGTGGAGGACAGAGCCTCTGGAAACACCATATATTTT
-	15	TRBV6-5	TRBJ1-1	TRBD1	CASRRRDRLTTEAFF	TGTGCCAGCAGACGTCGGGACAGGCTGACCACTGAAGCTTTCTTT
-	15	TRBV7-2	TRBJ2-3	TRBD2	CASSRSGLARDTQYF	TGTGCCAGCAGCCGCTCGGGACTAGCAAGAGATACGCAGTATTTT
-	13	TRBV27	TRBJ1-2	TRBD1	CASSLTGGYGYTF	TGTGCCAGCAGTTTAACAGGGGGCTATGGCTACACCTTC
-	15	TRBV5-5	TRBJ1-2	TRBD1	CASSNEGTGSYGYTF	TGTGCCAGCAGCAACGAAGGGACAGGTTCCTATGGCTACACCTTC
-	13	TRBV13	TRBJ2-2	-	CASSSGETGELFF	TGTGCTAGCTCCTCGGGGGAAACCGGGGAGCTGTTTTTT
-	17	TRBV4-3	TRBJ1-2	TRBD1	CASSQGGGTGYTYGYTF	TGCGCCAGCAGCCAAGGGGGGGGGACAGGGTATACCTATGGCTACACCTTC
-	13	TRBV5-6	TRBJ1-2	-	CASSLVGDYGYTF	TGTGCCAGCAGCTTGGTAGGGGACTATGGCTACACCTTC